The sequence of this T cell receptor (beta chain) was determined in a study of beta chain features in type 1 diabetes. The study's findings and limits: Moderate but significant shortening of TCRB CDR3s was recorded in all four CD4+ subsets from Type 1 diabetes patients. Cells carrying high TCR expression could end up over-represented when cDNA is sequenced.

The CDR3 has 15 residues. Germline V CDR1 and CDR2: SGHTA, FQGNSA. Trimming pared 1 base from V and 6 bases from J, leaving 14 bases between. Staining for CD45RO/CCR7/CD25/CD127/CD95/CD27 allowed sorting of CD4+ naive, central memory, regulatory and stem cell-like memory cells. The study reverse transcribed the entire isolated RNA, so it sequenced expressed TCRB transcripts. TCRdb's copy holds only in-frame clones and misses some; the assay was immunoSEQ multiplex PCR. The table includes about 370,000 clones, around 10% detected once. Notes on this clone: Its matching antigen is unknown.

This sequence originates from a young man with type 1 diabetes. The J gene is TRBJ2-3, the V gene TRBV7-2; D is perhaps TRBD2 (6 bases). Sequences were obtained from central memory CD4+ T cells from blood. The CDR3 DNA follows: TGTGCCAGCAGCTTAGGATCGGGCCGGGAGGATACGCAGTATTTT. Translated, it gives CASSLGSGREDTQYF.